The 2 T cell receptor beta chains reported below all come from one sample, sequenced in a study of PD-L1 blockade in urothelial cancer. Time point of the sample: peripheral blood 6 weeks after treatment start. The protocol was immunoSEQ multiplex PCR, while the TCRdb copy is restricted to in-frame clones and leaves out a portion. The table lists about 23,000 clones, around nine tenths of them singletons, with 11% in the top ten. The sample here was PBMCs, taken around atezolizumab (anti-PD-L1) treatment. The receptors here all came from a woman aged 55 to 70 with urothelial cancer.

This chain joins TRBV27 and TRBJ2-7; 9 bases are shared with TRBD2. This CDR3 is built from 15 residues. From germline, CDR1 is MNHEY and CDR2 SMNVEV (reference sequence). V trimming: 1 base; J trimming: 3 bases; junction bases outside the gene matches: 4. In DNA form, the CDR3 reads TGTGCCAGCAGTTTATTCGCGGGAGGGTTCTACGAGCAGTACTTC. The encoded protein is CASSLFAGGFYEQYF.

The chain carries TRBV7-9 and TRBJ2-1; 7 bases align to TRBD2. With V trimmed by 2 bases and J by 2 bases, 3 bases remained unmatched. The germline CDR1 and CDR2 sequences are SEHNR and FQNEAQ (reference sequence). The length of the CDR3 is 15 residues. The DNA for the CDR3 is TGTGCCAGCAGCTTACCTGGACTAGCCTACAATGAGCAGTTCTTC. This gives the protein CASSLPGLAYNEQFF.